The rows below give T cell receptor beta chains drawn from one sample of a study of technical replicates of blood from a handful of donors. Generated by immunoSEQ multiplex PCR, the TCRdb table keeps only in-frame clones and is missing some. The table includes about 72,000 clones, 95% to 96% detected once. The source material was T cells isolated from PBMCs. These TCRs come from a human donor in good health. Both conserved end residues are part of each CDR3.

j_gene: TRBJ2-5
v_gene: TRBV15
CDR3aa: CATSSRRDQETQYF

j_gene: TRBJ2-1
v_gene: TRBV5-1
CDR3aa: CASSPGYNEQFF

j_gene: TRBJ1-5
v_gene: TRBV29-1
CDR3aa: CSVWTGSNQPQHF

j_gene: TRBJ2-2
v_gene: TRBV7-9
CDR3aa: CASTTPMGEVGELFF

j_gene: TRBJ2-7
v_gene: TRBV6-1
CDR3aa: CASSEFAGEDYEQYF

j_gene: TRBJ1-1
v_gene: TRBV7-9
CDR3aa: CANRGGVFDRGQLNTEAFF

j_gene: TRBJ2-3
v_gene: TRBV7-6
CDR3aa: CASSLASGTDTQYF

j_gene: TRBJ2-7
v_gene: TRBV5-1
CDR3aa: CASSPGQGRYEQYF

j_gene: TRBJ1-4
v_gene: TRBV4-1
CDR3aa: CASSRQPPELFF

j_gene: TRBJ2-7
v_gene: TRBV20-1
CDR3aa: CSATPLEQYF

j_gene: TRBJ2-1
v_gene: TRBV12-5
CDR3aa: CASGLGQGIDEQFF

j_gene: TRBJ2-2
v_gene: TRBV6-5
CDR3aa: CASSYVRPDSELFF

j_gene: TRBJ1-4
v_gene: TRBV6-4
CDR3aa: CASSAGLATNEKLFF

j_gene: TRBJ1-2
v_gene: TRBV6-1
CDR3aa: CASSDSDYGYTF

j_gene: TRBJ1-3
v_gene: TRBV18
CDR3aa: CASSRQGAKGNTIYF

j_gene: TRBJ2-7
v_gene: TRBV9
CDR3aa: CASSVRSSDAYEQYF

j_gene: TRBJ1-1
v_gene: TRBV11-3
CDR3aa: CASKERLENTEAFF

j_gene: TRBJ1-1
v_gene: TRBV5-5
CDR3aa: CASGLSGGIGGTTEAFF

j_gene: TRBJ2-7
v_gene: TRBV11-2
CDR3aa: CASSLEPRVYEQYF

j_gene: TRBJ1-5
v_gene: TRBV6-1
CDR3aa: CASSRDRGGNQPQHF

j_gene: TRBJ2-3
v_gene: TRBV10-1
CDR3aa: CASSVLAGVSDTQYF

j_gene: TRBJ1-6
v_gene: TRBV30
CDR3aa: CAWSVQGSIYSPLHF

j_gene: TRBJ2-7
v_gene: TRBV7-2
CDR3aa: CASSWTGQGTYEQYF

j_gene: TRBJ2-3
v_gene: TRBV2
CDR3aa: CASSEEEIPVGADTQYF

j_gene: TRBJ1-1
v_gene: TRBV7-2
CDR3aa: CASSWDSLNTEAFF

j_gene: TRBJ2-2
v_gene: TRBV5-1
CDR3aa: CASTARGLTNTGELFF

j_gene: TRBJ2-5
v_gene: TRBV6-1
CDR3aa: CASREGERGRETQYF

j_gene: TRBJ2-7
v_gene: TRBV7-2
CDR3aa: CASKEVGGGSSYEQYF

j_gene: TRBJ2-1
v_gene: TRBV2
CDR3aa: CASRTRGLAEQFF

j_gene: TRBJ2-3
v_gene: TRBV9
CDR3aa: CASSGSLKGDSYPRDTQYF

j_gene: TRBJ1-2
v_gene: TRBV5-6
CDR3aa: CASSPMDKQGLSNGYTF